This T cell receptor (beta chain) originates from a study of blood T cell repertoires in COVID-19. Study-wide background: Samples of COVID-19 (acute and convalescent) were obtained from the United States, Italy and Spain.

In its sample, this clone was seen a few times. Germline loops: CDR1 WNHNN, CDR2 SYGVQD (reference sequence). V lost 10 bases and J lost 0; bases outside the gene matches: 10. The CDR3 is 15 amino acids. As handled by the study authors: For nucleated cells, counts were estimated from reference gene primer amplification. TCRdb's copy holds only in-frame clones and misses some; the assay was immunoSEQ multiplex PCR. V and J calls and clone size follow that table, whereas D and trimming were derived from the DNA. The sample consists of some 86,000 clones, 85% to 90% of them appearing once. This TCR was sampled from a woman aged 70-85 years with acute or convalescent COVID-19. The material sequenced was peripheral blood. The J gene is TRBJ1-2, the V gene TRBV10-1; 8 nucleotides align to TRBD1. This chain's CDR3 is CATSAGTGSNYGYTF. In DNA form, the CDR3 reads TGCGCCACCTCGGCCGGGACAGGTTCTAACTATGGCTACACCTTC.